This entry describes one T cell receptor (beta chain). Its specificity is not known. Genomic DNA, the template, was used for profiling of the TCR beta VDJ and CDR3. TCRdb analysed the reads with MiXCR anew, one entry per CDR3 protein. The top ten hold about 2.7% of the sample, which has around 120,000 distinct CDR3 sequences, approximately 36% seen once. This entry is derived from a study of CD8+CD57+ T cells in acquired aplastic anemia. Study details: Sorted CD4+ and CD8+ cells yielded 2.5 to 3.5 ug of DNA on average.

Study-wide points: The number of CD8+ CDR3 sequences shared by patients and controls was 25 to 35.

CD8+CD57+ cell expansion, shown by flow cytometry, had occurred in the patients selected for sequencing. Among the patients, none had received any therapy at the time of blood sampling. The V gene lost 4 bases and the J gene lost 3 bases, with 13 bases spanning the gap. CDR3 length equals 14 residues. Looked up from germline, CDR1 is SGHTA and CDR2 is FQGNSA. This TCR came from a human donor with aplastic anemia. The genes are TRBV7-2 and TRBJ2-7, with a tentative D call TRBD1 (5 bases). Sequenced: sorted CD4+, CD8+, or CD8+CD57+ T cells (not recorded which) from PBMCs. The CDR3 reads CASSSTQGSYEQYF. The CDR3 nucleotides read TGTGCCAGCAGCTCAACGCAGGGTAGCTACGAGCAGTACTTC.